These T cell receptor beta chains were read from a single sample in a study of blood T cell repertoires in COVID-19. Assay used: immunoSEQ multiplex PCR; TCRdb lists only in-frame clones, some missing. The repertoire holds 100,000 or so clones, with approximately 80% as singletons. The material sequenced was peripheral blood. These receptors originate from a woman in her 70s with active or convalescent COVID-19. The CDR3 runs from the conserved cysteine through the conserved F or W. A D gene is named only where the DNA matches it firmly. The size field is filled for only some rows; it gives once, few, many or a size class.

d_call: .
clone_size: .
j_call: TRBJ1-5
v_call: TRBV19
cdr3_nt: TGTGCCAGTAGTATCCCTAGGTCCGGCGGCAATCAGCCCCAGCATTTT
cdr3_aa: CASSIPRSGGNQPQHF

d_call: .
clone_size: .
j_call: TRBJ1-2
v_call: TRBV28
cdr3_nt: TGTGCCAGCAGGATACGATCAGGGAACTATGGCTACACCTTC
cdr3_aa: CASRIRSGNYGYTF

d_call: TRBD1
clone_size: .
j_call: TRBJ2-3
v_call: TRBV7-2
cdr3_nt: TGTGCCAGCAGCTTAGGTGGGCAGGGGGCAGATACGCAGTATTTT
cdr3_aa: CASSLGGQGADTQYF

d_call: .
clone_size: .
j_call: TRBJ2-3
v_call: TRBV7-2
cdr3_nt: TGTGCCAGCAGCCCCCGGGTGGATACGCAGTATTTT
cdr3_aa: CASSPRVDTQYF

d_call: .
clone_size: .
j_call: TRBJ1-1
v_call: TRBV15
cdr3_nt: TGTGCCACCAGCAGAGATCAGCGCCGTAACACTGAAGCTTTCTTT
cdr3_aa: CATSRDQRRNTEAFF

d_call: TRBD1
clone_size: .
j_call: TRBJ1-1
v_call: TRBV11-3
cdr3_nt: TGTGCCAGCAGCTTAGAGCGACCGGGACAGGGCAGGACGAAGCTGAACACTGAAGCTTTCTTT
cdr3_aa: CASSLERPGQGRTKLNTEAFF

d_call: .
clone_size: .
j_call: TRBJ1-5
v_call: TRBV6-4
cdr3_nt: TGTGCCAGCAGTGACTCAGAAGGGGTTCAGCCCCAGCATTTT
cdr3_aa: CASSDSEGVQPQHF

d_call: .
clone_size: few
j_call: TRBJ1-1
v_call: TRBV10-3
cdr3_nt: TGTGCCATCAGTGATTCATACATAAACACTGAAGCTTTCTTT
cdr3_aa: CAISDSYINTEAFF

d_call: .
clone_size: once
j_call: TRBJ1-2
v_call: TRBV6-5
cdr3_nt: TGTGCCAGCAGTTCCCGGTTTGGCTACACCTTC
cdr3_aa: CASSSRFGYTF

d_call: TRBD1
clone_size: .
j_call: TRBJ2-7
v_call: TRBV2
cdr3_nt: TGTGCCAGCAGACTCCGGGACAGGAGTACCTACGAGCAGTACTTC
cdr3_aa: CASRLRDRSTYEQYF

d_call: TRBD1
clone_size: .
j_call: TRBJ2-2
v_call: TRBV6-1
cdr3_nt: TGTGCCAGCAGTGAAAGGGTTGGGACAGGGTTAAACACCGGGGAGCTGTTTTTT
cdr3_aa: CASSERVGTGLNTGELFF

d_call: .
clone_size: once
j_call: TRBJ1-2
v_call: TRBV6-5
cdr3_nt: TGTGCCAGCAGTTACCTCCTAGGAGGTGCGGGTGGCTACACCTTC
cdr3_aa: CASSYLLGGAGGYTF

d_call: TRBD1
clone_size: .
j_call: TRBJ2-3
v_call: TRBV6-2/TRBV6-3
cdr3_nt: TGTGCCAGCAGTTACGGTCGGGACAGAATTAATTTT
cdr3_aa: CASSYGRDRINF

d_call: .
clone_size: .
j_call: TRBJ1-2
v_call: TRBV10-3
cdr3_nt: TGTGCCATCAGTGAGCGGGGGGATTCTGGCTACACCTTC
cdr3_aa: CAISERGDSGYTF

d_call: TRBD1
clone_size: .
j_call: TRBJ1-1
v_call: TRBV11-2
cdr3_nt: TGTGCCAGCAGCTTACCAGGGGGCACTGAAGCTTTCTTT
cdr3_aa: CASSLPGGTEAFF

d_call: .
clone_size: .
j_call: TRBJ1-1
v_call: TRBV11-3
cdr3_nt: TGTGCCAGCAGCCCGGGACACTCGCGAGCTGAAGCTTTCTTT
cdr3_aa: CASSPGHSRAEAFF